A selection of T cell receptor beta chains follows, all from one sample in a study of CD8 T cells in Susac syndrome. TCRdb passed the immunoSEQ multiplex PCR reads through MiXCR, listing each CDR3 protein once. The profile shows 200,000 or so distinct CDR3 sequences, about 95% of them singletons. What was sequenced was CD4+ T cells from PBMCs. The receptors stem from a human donor with multiple sclerosis. CDR3s include the opening cysteine and the closing phenylalanine or tryptophan. A D gene is named only where the DNA matches it firmly. For some rows the clone size is stated as once, few or many, or as a class when expanded; others skip it.

TRBJ1-5 | NA | NA | 14 | TRBV24-1 | TGTGCCACCAGTCCCCCGGGGATAAATCAGCCCCAGCATTTT | CATSPPGINQPQHF
TRBJ1-5 | once | NA | 16 | TRBV7-7 | TGTGCTAGCAGCTTAAATGGGGGCAGCCCCTCAACCAGTGAGCATTTT | CASSLNGGSPSTSEHF
TRBJ2-7 | NA | TRBD1 | 14 | TRBV18 | TGTGCCAGCTCCCGTGGGACAGACTCCTACGAGCAGTACTTC | CASSRGTDSYEQYF
TRBJ2-7 | few | NA | 14 | TRBV18 | TGTGCCAGCTCACCCGGAAGAGGTCTCTACGAGCAGTACTTC | CASSPGRGLYEQYF
TRBJ1-2 | NA | NA | 14 | TRBV3-1 | TGTGCCAGCAGCCAAGGACCGACAGTAGGCGGCTACACCTTC | CASSQGPTVGGYTF
TRBJ1-4 | once | NA | 14 | TRBV2 | TGTGCCAGCAAGACAGCTACAACTAATGAAAAACTGTTTTTT | CASKTATTNEKLFF
TRBJ2-1 | NA | NA | 14 | TRBV4-1 | TGCGCCAGCAGCCAAGAGGTAGATTACAATGAGCAGTTCTTC | CASSQEVDYNEQFF
TRBJ2-1 | NA | TRBD1 | 15 | TRBV20-1 | TGCAGTGCTAGGGGGACAGGGGGCTTCGTAAATGAGCAGTTCTTC | CSARGTGGFVNEQFF
TRBJ1-1 | NA | NA | 15 | TRBV2 | TGTGCCAGCACCGGACGCAGGCTGATAAACACTGAAGCTTTCTTT | CASTGRRLINTEAFF
TRBJ1-2 | NA | NA | 15 | TRBV5-4 | TGTGCCAGCAGCTTGGGAGGGTTCTCTAACTATGGCTACACCTTC | CASSLGGFSNYGYTF
TRBJ2-1 | NA | TRBD2 | 15 | TRBV7-3 | TGTGCCAGCAGCCCAGGACTAGAGGGCTACAATGAGCAGTTCTTC | CASSPGLEGYNEQFF
TRBJ2-5 | NA | NA | 14 | TRBV7-9 | TGTGCCAGCAGCCCTCTGGGGGGAGTCGAGACCCAGTACTTC | CASSPLGGVETQYF
TRBJ1-1 | NA | NA | 16 | TRBV4-2 | TGTGCCAGCAGCCAAGAAGAGAGGGTTGTGAACACTGAAGCTTTCTTT | CASSQEERVVNTEAFF
TRBJ2-3 | NA | NA | 13 | TRBV29-1 | TGCAGCGTTGAAGTGGTGAAGTCGGTCCATACGTATTTT | CSVEVVKSVHTYF
TRBJ2-5 | NA | NA | 11 | TRBV29-1 | TGCAGCGTTGAGACCGGGGGTACCCAGTACTTC | CSVETGGTQYF
TRBJ1-2 | NA | NA | 14 | TRBV18 | TGTGCCAGCTCACCACCGCCGCCCGGCTATGGCTACACCTTC | CASSPPPPGYGYTF
TRBJ1-5 | NA | TRBD1 | 16 | TRBV19 | TGTGCCAGTAGTATGGGACAGGGGGCTCCCTATCAGCCCCAGCATTTT | CASSMGQGAPYQPQHF
TRBJ2-2 | NA | NA | 15 | TRBV27 | TGTGCCAGCAGACTACAGGGTACTAACACCGGGGAGCTGTTTTTT | CASRLQGTNTGELFF
TRBJ2-2 | NA | NA | 12 | TRBV20-1 | TGCAGTGCTACACTAAACACCGGGGAGCTGTTTTTT | CSATLNTGELFF
TRBJ2-1 | NA | NA | 15 | TRBV6-2/TRBV6-3 | TGTGCCACCAGGAGGGGACAGCTTCCTTCGTATGAGCAGTTCTTC | CATRRGQLPSYEQFF